This TCR beta chain came from a study of T cell responses to AZD1222 COVID-19 vaccine (dated by TCRdb to the early 2020s). About the investigation overall: Because spike-specific TCR depth and breadth did not differ between the two schedules, AZD1222 recipients who got a second dose at roughly 4 weeks were pooled with those who got a second dose at roughly 12 weeks. Trial participants were enrolled by age into subgroups of 18-55, 56-69 and 70-plus years, and around 150, 28 and 57 TCR-sequenced participants, respectively, were included in these subgroups. TCR sequencing was performed for about 250 trial participants, of whom 200 to 220 were given two doses of AZD1222 and around 25 were given two doses of MenACWY control vaccine.

Taken with the paper, the label for time point translates to: baseline before first vaccination. Samples from vaccinated people were obtained from the UK trials COV001 and COV002, which included a single-blind randomized controlled phase 2/3 trial of AZD1222 (ChAdOx1 nCoV-19) in healthy adults. For TCRbeta chain sequencing, PBMC samples from trial participants were taken at day 0 and at day 28 after the second dose. The CDR3 regions of human TCRbeta chains were subjected to immunosequencing. Regarding the original processing steps: TCRs in the repertoires were compared against a reference library of SARS-CoV-2-specific TCRs that had been generated with the MIRA antigen-specificity platform. Breadth was defined as the fraction of unique TCRs that were SARS-CoV-2-associated. Depth was defined as the fraction of total T cells that were SARS-CoV-2-associated. Using the MIRA data, every spike-specific TCR was mapped to the spike region that the TCR reacted to and assigned to either a CD4 or a CD8 class. Log10-transformed breadth and depth values were compared by one-way ANOVA with Sidak's multiple comparisons tests. This immuneACCESS table, as held by TCRdb, lists in-frame sequences with V and J called but not all clones. Of the missing ones, under half trace to an unresolved V gene in checked studies; the others have no known cause. V and J calls and clone size follow that table, whereas D and trimming were derived from the DNA. The sample table records some 99,000 clones; more than 70% of these occur just once. The ten largest clonotypes hold over 15% of the sample.

The full study reports these points: Participants were mostly white British and included more females than males, and it was suggested by the authors that clonal diversity may have been underestimated. After two AZD1222 doses, both the breadth and the depth of spike-specific TCRs were significantly higher than at day 0 and than in MenACWY recipients. Reportedly, almost half of the unique spike-specific TCRs recognized epitopes lying outside the regions that are mutated in the B.1.351 and B.1.1.7 variants. The 56-69-year group was small, and its depth increase did not reach significance, likely because of low power. The vaccine-associated CD4 TCRs covered the entire spike protein, and the dominant responses fell in regions 160-218 and 743-854. Only five or six AZD1222 recipients were SARS-CoV-2 seropositive at baseline, limiting conclusions about previously exposed vaccinees. Because no day 14 peak-response samples were available, repertoires were characterized only after the peak T cell response.

From a lookup of the germline V gene, CDR1 and CDR2 are SGHRS and YFSETQ. The CDR3 covers 15 residues, taking in both the cysteine and the phenylalanine. The entry retains the CDR3 DNA only, 45 bases that are in frame from base 1. Trimming takes 0 bases from V and 5 bases from J, and the germline ends sit 15 bases apart. This clone was observed a handful of times. It lacks a known antigen. The sample holds no much larger clone one base away, and base qualities are not on file. The sequenced sample was peripheral blood, obtained on day 0 of AZD1222 vaccination. The chain joins TRBV5-1 to TRBJ2-7; the D gene cannot be resolved beyond TRBD1 or TRBD2, each matching 6 bases. The source is an adult in good health. In nucleotide form, the sequence is TGCGCCAGCAGCTTGGGAGGCAGGGGAGGCGACGAGCAGTACTTC. This is translated as CASSLGGRGGDEQYF.